The clone carrying this TCR beta chain was counted between two and nine times. The source of the sample is a study of preoperative IRX-2 immunotherapy in early breast cancer. Treatment described: preoperative locoregional IRX-2 cytokine immunotherapy. This phase Ib study tested locoregional IRX-2 cytokine immunotherapy given before surgery. Sequencing was performed with immunoSEQ multiplex PCR; in TCRdb, only in-frame clones are kept and a portion is missing. The sample has around 22,000 clones; 70% to 90% are singletons. Trimming took off 6 bases at V and 10 bases at J, with 13 bases between the two ends. Germline V lookup: CDR1 MNHEY, CDR2 SVGAGI. This CDR3 spans 12 amino acids.

V usage is TRBV6-5 and J usage is TRBJ2-1; TRBD2 might be the D (5 bases). The TCR comes from a human donor with breast cancer. The specimen was tumor tissue, collected after IRX-2 immunotherapy. CDR3 in amino acids: CASSQVGGEQFF. The CDR3 DNA sequence: TGTGCCAGCAGCCAGGTAGGAGGCGAGCAGTTCTTC.